The 4 T cell receptor beta chains listed next were all sequenced from one sample in a study of cytomegalovirus exposure and HLA in healthy donors. With 60 Vbeta and 13 Jbeta primers, the PCR was carried out. Profiled with immunoSEQ multiplex PCR; TCRdb holds only in-frame clones, not every one. In the table there are under 200,000 clones, roughly four fifths of which are singletons. The material sequenced was PBMCs. The receptors here all came from a woman aged 18-29 years in good health and CMV-seropositive.

This clone has a handful of counts. The chain is built from TRBV14 and TRBJ1-1, with D perhaps TRBD1 (6 bases). CDR1 and CDR2 (germline): SGHDN, FVKESK. The CDR3 is 17 residues long. Deletions cut 3 bases from V and 1 base from J, with 18 bases between. CDR3 residues: CASSQRDIPRGNTEAFF. CDR3 bases: TGTGCCAGCAGCCAGAGGGACATTCCACGGGGGAACACTGAAGCTTTCTTT.

The CDR3 nucleotides read TGTGCCACCCTCCGGGTTTTGAACACTGAAGCTTTCTTT. The encoded protein is CATLRVLNTEAFF. The V and J genes are TRBV10-3 and TRBJ1-1; no clear D gene. The germline V gene encodes CDR1 ENHRY and CDR2 SYGVKD. This CDR3 contains 13 residues. Trimming cost V 10 bases and J 0 bases, with 12 bases left between them.

CDR3 DNA sequence: TGTGCCAGTAGTCCCCTAGAAGGGGACACTGAAGCTTTCTTT. It translates to CASSPLEGDTEAFF. The rearrangement uses TRBV19 and TRBJ1-1, with D maybe TRBD1 (5 bases). The germline V gene encodes CDR1 LNHDA and CDR2 SQIVND (reference sequence). V was trimmed by 5 bases and J by 3 bases, leaving 13 bases between them. The CDR3 has 14 amino acids.

The chain has TRBV7-2 and TRBJ2-1; D unclear. Germline CDR1 and CDR2: SGHTA and FQGNSA. V was shortened by 4 bases and J by 10 bases, with 8 bases between the two germline ends. The CDR3 length is 11 residues. The CDR3 region is CASSSVREQFF. The CDR3 nucleotides are TGTGCCAGCAGCTCAGTCAGGGAGCAGTTCTTC.